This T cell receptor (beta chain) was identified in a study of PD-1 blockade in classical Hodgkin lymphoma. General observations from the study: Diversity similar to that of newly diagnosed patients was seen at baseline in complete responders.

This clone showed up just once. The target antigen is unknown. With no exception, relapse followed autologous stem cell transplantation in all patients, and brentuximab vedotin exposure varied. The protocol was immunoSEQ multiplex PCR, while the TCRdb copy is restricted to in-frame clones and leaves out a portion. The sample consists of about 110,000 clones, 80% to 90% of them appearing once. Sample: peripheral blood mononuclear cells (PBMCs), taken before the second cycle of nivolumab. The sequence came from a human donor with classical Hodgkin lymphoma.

The CDR3 DNA follows: TGTGCCAGCTCTAACGTGGAGACCCAGTACTTC. This translates into CASSNVETQYF. The chain links TRBV18 to TRBJ2-5; the D is unclear. Looked up from germline, CDR1 is KGHSH and CDR2 is LQKENI. The V and J ends lost 6 bases and 5 bases respectively, with 7 bases between them. The CDR3 contains 11 residues. Full variable domain (missing parts from reference TRBV18 and TRBJ2-5): NAGVMQNPRHLVRRRGQEARLRCSPMKGHSHVYWYRQLPEEGLKFMVYLQKENIIDESGMPKERFSAEFPKEGPSILRIQQVVRGDSAAYFCASSNVETQYFGPGTRLLVL.